The 28 T cell receptor beta chains below were found in one sample sequenced in a study of T cell responses to AZD1222 COVID-19 vaccine. Sequenced by immunoSEQ multiplex PCR; TCRdb stores in-frame clones only, minus some. The sample includes 85,000 or so clones, about 90% of them seen just once. The sample here was peripheral blood, taken 28 days after the second AZD1222 dose. These receptors were obtained from an adult who received the AZD1222 COVID-19 vaccine.

The chain couples TRBV18 to TRBJ2-7; 8 nucleotides match TRBD1. The CDR3 sequence is 15 residues long. Germline V gives CDR1 KGHSH, CDR2 LQKENI. The V gene end was trimmed by 3 bases and the J gene end by 2 bases; junction bases not matched to a gene: 6. The CDR3: CASSPRDRITYEQYF. The DNA for the CDR3 is TGTGCCAGCTCACCCCGGGACAGGATTACCTACGAGCAGTACTTC.

This clone has just a few counts. V is TRBV28 and J is TRBJ2-2; D perhaps matches TRBD1 (6 bases). The V gene's germline CDR1 is MDHEN and CDR2 SYDVKM. The length of the CDR3 is 13 residues. The V end was cut by 8 bases, the J end by 1 base, with 8 bases between. The CDR3 nucleotides read TGTGCCAGCCTGACAGGGAACACCGGGGAGCTGTTTTTT. Translated, it gives CASLTGNTGELFF.

The chain employs TRBV24-1 and TRBJ1-2; D is unresolved. There are 13 residues in the CDR3. Germline lookup yields CDR1 KGHDR and CDR2 SFDVKD. V was trimmed by 4 bases and J by 6 bases, leaving 11 bases between them. The CDR3 DNA is TGTGCCACCAGTGACTCGGCGGCTCATGGCTACACCTTC. Translation gives CATSDSAAHGYTF.

The chain joins TRBV9 to TRBJ2-7, with unresolved D. Germline-derived CDR1 and CDR2 are SGDLS and YYNGEE. The CDR3 extends over 15 amino acids. Deletions cut 0 bases from V and 3 bases from J, with 13 bases between. CDR3 nucleotides: TGTGCCAGCAGCGTAGCTAGTACAGCCGGCTACGAGCAGTACTTC. It yields the protein CASSVASTAGYEQYF.

This clone was found once. V gene TRBV29-1 combines with J gene TRBJ2-2, with 12 bases identical to TRBD2. Losses at the gene ends were 4 bases for V and 5 bases for J; bases not matched to a gene: 2. This CDR3 region has 14 residues. CDR1 and CDR2 (germline): SQVTM, ANQGSEA. The DNA for the CDR3 is TGCAGCGTTGGACTAGCGGGAGTGACCGGGGAGCTGTTTTTT. Amino acids: CSVGLAGVTGELFF.

The chain is built from TRBV6-6 and TRBJ2-4; 10 nucleotides line up with TRBD1. Trimming at V came to 2 bases and at J to 7 bases, leaving 2 bases not matched to a gene. The germline gives CDR1 MNHNY, CDR2 SVGAGI (reference sequence). The CDR3 extends over 14 amino acids. The CDR3 region is CASSYAGQGNIQYF. CDR3 sequence (DNA): TGTGCCAGCAGTTACGCGGGACAGGGGAACATTCAGTACTTC.

J is TRBJ1-3 and V is TRBV6-5; D unresolved. There are 16 residues in the CDR3. Germline V CDR1 and CDR2: MNHEY, SVGAGI. The V end lost 2 bases, the J end lost 1 base, and 12 bases lay between the germline ends. The CDR3 spells CASSYRVMGSGNTIYF. The CDR3 DNA reads TGTGCCAGCAGTTACCGGGTAATGGGGTCTGGAAACACCATATATTTT.

In this sample, this clone turned up once. J is TRBJ1-4 and V is TRBV27, with TRBD1 identical over 9 bases. CDR1 and CDR2 (germline): MNHEY, SMNVEV (reference sequence). Unmatched junction bases numbered 9, after V lost 2 bases and J lost 8 bases. The CDR3 consists of 16 residues. The CDR3 spells CASSLNGDREGEKLFF. DNA for the CDR3: TGTGCCAGCAGTTTAAATGGGGACAGGGAGGGGGAAAAACTGTTTTTT.

The chain employs TRBV10-3 and TRBJ1-3; 9 nucleotides line up with TRBD1. The germline V gene has CDR1 ENHRY and CDR2 SYGVKD. The ends lost 10 bases at V and 9 bases at J; junction bases unmatched: 10. This CDR3 contains 13 residues. CDR3 in amino acids: CATRGQGLGTIYF. CDR3 nucleotide sequence: TGTGCCACCCGCGGACAGGGGTTGGGCACCATATATTTT.

The gene calls are TRBV7-8 and TRBJ2-1, with 15 bases matching TRBD2. Germline loops: CDR1 SGHVS, CDR2 FQNEAQ. Germline trimming cut 3 bases from V and 5 bases from J; bases unmatched to any gene: 8. The CDR3 covers 18 residues. The CDR3 DNA reads as TGTGCCAGCAGCTTGGGGACTAGCGGGAGGAGGGGACACAATGAGCAGTTCTTC. This gives the protein CASSLGTSGRRGHNEQFF.

The chain is built from TRBV6-6 and TRBJ2-7, with TRBD2 matching over 13 bases. V dropped 10 bases and J dropped 5; count of bases not matched to a gene: 14. This CDR3 has 16 amino acids. Germline CDR1 MNHNY, CDR2 SVGAGI (reference sequence). CDR3 DNA sequence: TGTGCCATCCGCGGGACTAGCGGGGTTAGTATCGACGAGCAGTACTTC. It translates to CAIRGTSGVSIDEQYF.

The chain employs TRBV11-3 and TRBJ2-5; D tentatively reads TRBD1 or TRBD2 (6 bases each). Per the germline V gene, CDR1 is SGHNT and CDR2 is YENEEA. Trimming removed 5 bases at V and 3 bases at J, with 10 bases between. The CDR3 has 13 amino acids. The CDR3 region has the DNA TGTGCCAGCAGCCGGGGGCCAGAAGAGACCCAGTACTTC. The encoded protein is CASSRGPEETQYF.

This chain uses TRBV7-3 with TRBJ1-1; D is ambiguous. Germline V gives CDR1 SGHTA, CDR2 FQGTGA. The V end lost 5 bases, the J end lost 4 bases, and 17 bases lay between the germline ends. The CDR3 is made up of 15 amino acids. CDR3 bases: TGTGCCAGCAGCATCTCGACGGTGGTGCCCACTGAAGCTTTCTTT. Encoded protein: CASSISTVVPTEAFF. The whole variable domain, filled in from reference TRBV7-3 and TRBJ1-1, reads GAGVSQTPSNKVTEKGKYVELRCDPISGHTALYWYRQSLGQGPEFLIYFQGTGAADDSGLPNDRFFAVRPEGSVSTLKIQRTERGDSAVYLCASSISTVVPTEAFFGQGTRLTVV.

This chain uses TRBV28 with TRBJ1-2; no clear D gene. The germline gives CDR1 MDHEN, CDR2 SYDVKM. Trimming left V 6 bases short and J 5 bases short, with 10 bases between. The CDR3 is 12 amino acids. Here the CDR3 reads CASSWKKYGYTF. CDR3 DNA: TGTGCCAGCAGCTGGAAGAAGTATGGCTACACCTTC.

The rearrangement uses TRBV5-1 and TRBJ1-2; tentatively, D is TRBD1 (6 bases). V shed 3 bases and J shed 6 bases, with 9 bases lying between them. The germline V gene has CDR1 SGHRS and CDR2 YFSETQ. The CDR3 runs to 12 residues. The DNA for the CDR3 is TGCGCCAGCAGCTACAACAGGGATGGCTACACCTTC. This translates into CASSYNRDGYTF.

The chain links TRBV25-1 to TRBJ2-5, with D possibly TRBD1 on 5 matching bases. The V and J ends lost 0 bases and 4 bases respectively, with 6 bases between them. The CDR3 extends over 13 amino acids. From germline, CDR1 is MGHDK and CDR2 SYGVNS. The CDR3 loop is CASSEYGAETQYF. The CDR3 DNA reads TGTGCCAGCAGTGAATATGGGGCAGAGACCCAGTACTTC. The variable domain in full, completed from reference TRBV25-1 and TRBJ2-5, reads EADIYQTPRYLVIGTGKKITLECSQTMGHDKMYWYQQDPGMELHLIHYSYGVNSTEKGDLSSESTVSRIRTEHFPLTLESARPSHTSQYLCASSEYGAETQYFGPGTRLLVL.

The V gene is TRBV9, the J gene TRBJ2-5, with D perhaps TRBD1 (5 bases). Looked up from germline, CDR1 is SGDLS and CDR2 is YYNGEE. Deletions cut 2 bases from V and 1 base from J, with 9 bases between. This CDR3 spans 14 amino acids. CDR3 in amino acids: CASSVGQPQETQYF. CDR3 sequence (DNA): TGTGCCAGCAGCGTCGGACAACCCCAAGAGACCCAGTACTTC.

V usage is TRBV5-1 and J usage is TRBJ1-1, with D unresolved. The CDR3 has 16 amino acids. V lost 2 bases, J lost 0 bases, and 14 bases lay in between. CDR1 SGHRS and CDR2 YFSETQ come from the germline V gene. Here the CDR3 reads CASSLGQNDMNTEAFF. The CDR3 DNA sequence: TGCGCCAGCAGCTTAGGGCAGAACGACATGAACACTGAAGCTTTCTTT.

The V and J genes are TRBV6-5 and TRBJ1-2; D ambiguous. The CDR3 spans 13 residues. Germline V gives CDR1 MNHEY, CDR2 SVGAGI. V was clipped by 2 bases and J by 6 bases, with 10 bases between them. CDR3 in amino acids: CASSYVSTDGYTF. DNA for the CDR3: TGTGCCAGCAGTTACGTTTCTACGGATGGCTACACCTTC.

This clone showed up just once. The chain uses TRBV14 and TRBJ2-7; TRBD1 might be the D (5 bases). There are 15 residues in the CDR3. Per germline, CDR1 SGHDN and CDR2 FVKESK. Trimming took off 0 bases at V and 2 bases at J, with 11 bases between the two ends. The CDR3 DNA reads TGTGCCAGCAGCCAAGACAGGGTGAACACCTACGAGCAGTACTTC. It encodes CASSQDRVNTYEQYF.

Worth noting for this clone: One junction end does not reproduce the germline sequence, and a read error may be involved. V and J are TRBV7-3 and TRBJ1-2; D may be TRBD1 (5 bases). The CDR3 runs to 14 residues. Germline CDR1 is SGHTA and CDR2 is FQGTGA. This CDR3 reads CASSLSGVNSGYTF. CDR3 sequence (DNA): TGTGCCAGCAGCTTATCGGGGGTAAACTCTGGCTACACCTTC.

The V call is TRBV19, the J call TRBJ1-3; D is ambiguous. This CDR3 has 11 amino acids. Deletions cut 6 bases from V and 4 bases from J, with 4 bases between. Looked up from germline, CDR1 is LNHDA and CDR2 is SQIVND (reference sequence). The DNA for the CDR3 is TGTGCCAGTAGCGGAGGAAACACCATATATTTT. This gives the protein CASSGGNTIYF.

The J gene is TRBJ1-3, the V gene TRBV5-6; D is possibly TRBD1 (6 bases). CDR1 SGHDT and CDR2 YYEEEE come from the germline V gene. V was shortened by 2 bases and J by 8 bases, with 8 bases between the two germline ends. The CDR3 runs 12 residues. The CDR3 bases are TGTGCCAGCAGCTTACAGGGTTACACCATATATTTT. Translation: CASSLQGYTIYF.

CDR3 amino acids: CASSFDPNTEAFF. The CDR3 coding sequence is TGTGCCAGCAGCTTCGACCCGAACACTGAAGCTTTCTTT. This chain links TRBV7-9 with TRBJ1-1; no reliable D call. Trimming took off 3 bases at V and 1 base at J, with 6 bases between the two ends. CDR1 is SEHNR and CDR2 is FQNEAQ in the germline V gene (reference sequence). CDR3 length equals 13 residues.

This rearrangement joins TRBV5-1 to TRBJ1-2; 8 bases agree with TRBD1. J lost 6 bases, V lost 0 bases, and 10 bases had no gene match. The CDR3 covers 16 residues. From germline, CDR1 is SGHRS and CDR2 YFSETQ. CDR3 amino acids: CASSLAPGQVGHGYTF. The CDR3, as DNA: TGCGCCAGCAGCTTGGCTCCGGGACAGGTTGGGCATGGCTACACCTTC.

The CDR3 bases are TGTGCCAGCAGCGCCGGGACAGGGGTTTCGTACAATGAGCAGTTCTTC. Translated, it gives CASSAGTGVSYNEQFF. The chain uses TRBV13 and TRBJ2-1, with TRBD1 identical over 10 bases. The junction had 8 bases not matched to a gene; V was cut back by 5 bases and J by 4 bases. The CDR3 runs to 16 residues. Per the germline V gene, CDR1 is PRHDT and CDR2 is FYEKMQ (reference sequence). The full variable domain, its missing parts supplied by reference TRBV13 and TRBJ2-1, is AAGVIQSPRHLIKEKRETATLKCYPIPRHDTVYWYQQGPGQDPQFLISFYEKMQSDKGSIPDRFSAQQFSDYHSELNMSSLELGDSALYFCASSAGTGVSYNEQFFGPGTRLTVL.

The rearrangement uses TRBV11-2 and TRBJ2-2; 7 bases agree with TRBD1. The CDR3 runs 15 residues. J was trimmed by 6 bases and V by 5 bases; bases with no gene match: 9. The germline V gene encodes CDR1 SGHAT and CDR2 FQNNGV. The CDR3 protein is CASSDRTGRPGELFF. CDR3 in DNA: TGTGCCAGCAGCGACCGGACAGGAAGGCCCGGGGAGCTGTTTTTT.

The chain links TRBV9 to TRBJ2-3; D is ambiguous. Germline CDR1 SGDLS, CDR2 YYNGEE. There are 15 residues in the CDR3. Trimming shortened V by 0 bases and J by 4 bases, and 12 bases separated the two germline ends. As DNA, the CDR3 is TGTGCCAGCAGCGTAGGGGGTTTAATTGCAGATACGCAGTATTTT. Amino acids: CASSVGGLIADTQYF.